The rows below give T cell receptor beta chains drawn from one sample of a study of blood T cell repertoires in COVID-19. Some clones are missing from TCRdb's copy, which holds only in-frame ones; the method was immunoSEQ multiplex PCR. The profile covers approximately 220,000 clones, with approximately 86% appearing a single time and around 0.7% taken by the ten largest. The sequenced sample was peripheral blood. These receptors originate from a middle-aged man with acute or convalescent COVID-19. Each CDR3 is given with its conserved first and last residue. Fields, in order: D gene, clone size, V gene, J gene, CDR3 protein, CDR3 DNA. The D gene is left open where the match is weak. Rows give clone size only sometimes, using once, few, many, or a class for an expanded clone.

TRBD2	.	TRBV14	TRBJ2-3	CASSHWTGGLKDTQYF	TGTGCCAGCAGCCATTGGACGGGAGGGCTTAAAGATACGCAGTATTTT
TRBD1	.	TRBV4-3	TRBJ2-7	CASSQDGGQGKYEQYF	TGCGCCAGCAGCCAAGATGGGGGACAGGGGAAATACGAGCAGTACTTC
TRBD2	.	TRBV9	TRBJ2-2	CASSGGLVHTGELFF	TGTGCCAGCAGCGGTGGACTAGTCCACACCGGGGAGCTGTTTTTT
.	.	TRBV19	TRBJ1-4	CASSDEKLFF	TGTGCCAGCAGCGATGAAAAACTGTTTTTT
.	.	TRBV28	TRBJ2-1	CASSLSLHEQFF	TGTGCCAGCAGTTTAAGCCTGCATGAGCAGTTCTTC
TRBD2	.	TRBV2	TRBJ2-7	CASSPSSSGTYEQYF	TGTGCCAGCAGTCCATCCTCTAGCGGGACCTACGAGCAGTACTTC
TRBD1	.	TRBV18	TRBJ1-2	CASSLGQQNYGYTF	TGTGCCAGCTCACTGGGACAGCAAAACTATGGCTACACCTTC
.	.	TRBV30	TRBJ2-7	CAWKGDEQYF	TGTGCCTGGAAGGGGGACGAGCAGTACTTC
TRBD2	.	TRBV24-1	TRBJ2-3	CATSDSQAGGGRTDTQYF	TGTGCCACCAGTGATTCCCAGGCCGGCGGGGGTCGCACAGATACGCAGTATTTT
TRBD1	few	TRBV19	TRBJ1-6	CASRETGGISPLHF	TGTGCCAGTAGAGAAACAGGGGGCATTTCACCCCTCCACTTT
.	.	TRBV5-8	TRBJ1-4	CASHTSGATNEKLFF	TGTGCCAGCCACACCTCAGGGGCAACTAATGAAAAACTGTTTTTT
TRBD2	.	TRBV20-1	TRBJ2-1	CSASSRTSPNEQFF	TGCAGTGCTAGTTCAAGGACTAGCCCAAATGAGCAGTTCTTC
.	once	TRBV11-2	TRBJ2-5	CASSLAGGDQETQYF	TGTGCCAGCAGCTTAGCTGGCGGGGACCAAGAGACCCAGTACTTC
.	.	TRBV5-1	TRBJ1-4	CASSLVGGTNEKLFF	TGCGCCAGCAGCTTGGTGGGAGGGACTAATGAAAAACTGTTTTTT
.	.	TRBV14	TRBJ2-7	CASSQAIGYPYEQYF	TGTGCCAGCAGCCAAGCTATCGGGTACCCCTACGAGCAGTACTTC
.	.	TRBV28	TRBJ2-7	CASSGQGWSYEQYF	TGTGCCAGCAGTGGACAAGGTTGGTCCTACGAGCAGTACTTC
TRBD2	.	TRBV29-1	TRBJ2-3	CSVGLADGTDTQYF	TGCAGCGTTGGGCTAGCGGATGGCACAGATACGCAGTATTTT
TRBD1	.	TRBV29-1	TRBJ1-1	CSVPTGGGTEAFF	TGCAGCGTACCCACAGGGGGAGGCACTGAAGCTTTCTTT
.	.	TRBV4-2	TRBJ1-1	CASSQVHAENTEAFF	TGTGCCAGCAGCCAAGTCCACGCGGAGAACACTGAAGCTTTCTTT
TRBD1	.	TRBV19	TRBJ1-2	CASSLQGAYGYTF	TGTGCCAGTAGTTTACAGGGGGCCTATGGCTACACCTTC
TRBD1	.	TRBV11-1	TRBJ2-1	CASNPRTGSWNEQFF	TGTGCCAGTAACCCGCGGACAGGGAGTTGGAATGAGCAGTTCTTC
.	.	TRBV6-4	TRBJ2-5	CTTPGRGETQYF	TGTACTACCCCGGGTCGAGGAGAGACCCAGTACTTC
.	once	TRBV7-2	TRBJ2-5	CASSPQVAQYF	TGTGCCAGCAGCCCTCAGGTGGCCCAGTACTTC
TRBD1	once	TRBV27	TRBJ2-1	CASSPWTGSNEQFF	TGTGCCAGCAGTCCCTGGACAGGGAGCAATGAGCAGTTCTTC
.	.	TRBV27	TRBJ2-7	CASSLSGDEQYF	TGTGCCAGCAGTTTATCAGGGGACGAGCAGTACTTC
TRBD1	.	TRBV28	TRBJ2-7	CASRGPGTGGLYYEQYF	TGTGCCAGCAGGGGACCCGGGACAGGGGGCTTGTACTACGAGCAGTACTTC
.	.	TRBV12-3/TRBV12-4	TRBJ2-1	CALGATYNEQFF	TGTGCCCTAGGGGCGACCTACAATGAGCAGTTCTTC
TRBD1	.	TRBV2	TRBJ2-1	CASRGTGENEQFF	TGTGCCAGCAGGGGGACAGGGGAAAATGAGCAGTTCTTC
TRBD2	.	TRBV11-2	TRBJ2-5	CASSPGASGGGETQYF	TGTGCCAGCAGCCCTGGGGCTAGCGGGGGCGGCGAGACCCAGTACTTC
.	few	TRBV5-1	TRBJ2-1	CASSLDSASEQFF	TGCGCCAGCAGCTTGGATTCAGCGAGTGAGCAGTTCTTC
.	.	TRBV11-2	TRBJ2-7	CASSLDIHEQYF	TGTGCCAGCAGCTTAGATATCCACGAGCAGTACTTC
.	.	TRBV30	TRBJ1-1	CAWSYLSWANTEAFF	TGTGCCTGGAGTTATCTGAGTTGGGCGAACACTGAAGCTTTCTTT
TRBD2	.	TRBV9	TRBJ2-5	CASSPWEGTGRETQYF	TGTGCCAGCAGCCCCTGGGAGGGGACTGGGAGGGAGACCCAGTACTTC
.	few	TRBV30	TRBJ1-1	CAWYKEGDPEAFF	TGTGCCTGGTATAAGGAGGGCGACCCTGAAGCTTTCTTT
.	.	TRBV9	TRBJ1-2	CASSVVRGVDYGYTF	TGTGCCAGCAGCGTAGTGCGGGGGGTGGACTATGGCTACACCTTC
TRBD1	.	TRBV9	TRBJ1-1	CASSVQDRGMNTEAFF	TGTGCCAGCAGCGTCCAGGACAGGGGTATGAACACTGAAGCTTTCTTT
.	once	TRBV10-1	TRBJ1-1	CASSDQDTEAFF	TGCGCCAGCAGTGACCAGGACACTGAAGCTTTCTTT
.	.	TRBV2	TRBJ2-1	CASSGPAGYEQFF	TGTGCCAGCAGCGGTCCCGCAGGGTATGAGCAGTTCTTC
.	.	TRBV7-3	TRBJ2-2	CASSFSGDPTTGELFF	TGTGCCAGCAGCTTTTCGGGAGATCCGACCACCGGGGAGCTGTTTTTT
.	.	TRBV30	TRBJ2-7	CAWSTPRGIGYEQYF	TGTGCCTGGAGTACCCCTCGGGGAATAGGGTACGAGCAGTACTTC
.	.	TRBV19	TRBJ2-7	CASSRDTSYEQYF	TGTGCCAGTAGTAGGGACACTTCCTACGAGCAGTACTTC